This T cell receptor beta chain was recovered during a study of Ad26.COV2.S vaccination and SARS-CoV-2 variants. The study's findings and limits: Reportedly, after vaccination the spike-specific CD8+ and CD4+ T cell responses displayed substantial breadth. Vaccinated and placebo-treated recipients had similar non-spike TCR breadth. It was vaccine recipients, not placebo recipients, who had the higher spike-specific TCR breadth. Responses of T cells in total may have been underestimated by the TCR breadth and depth analyses.

This CDR3 has 14 amino acids. Trimming removed 7 bases from V and 5 bases from J; junction bases left unmatched: 6. Looked up from germline, CDR1 is KGHDR and CDR2 is SFDVKD. This table comes from immunoSEQ multiplex PCR, and its TCRdb copy is limited to in-frame clones, with some not included. Found here are 97,000 or so clones, around 80% of them singletons; the top ten hold roughly a sixth. In the case of this clone: Its antigen remains unknown.

The material sequenced was peripheral blood, taken after recovery from COVID-19. The chain couples TRBV24-1 to TRBJ2-3; 9 positions match TRBD1. This sequence was found in a human donor who had recovered from COVID-19. CDR3 bases: TGTGCCACCAGGGGTCGGACAGGGGAAGATACGCAGTATTTT. It translates to CATRGRTGEDTQYF.